This entry describes one T cell receptor beta chain. The antigen is unknown. This specimen belongs to a study of spatial heterogeneity in lung cancer. Using its own MiXCR run on the 5' RACE reads, TCRdb lists one record per CDR3 protein. The sample contains about 95,000 distinct CDR3 sequences, around 9% of which appear only once. Time point indicated: sample taken at primary tumor resection. Sequencing was performed on whole RNA extracted from tumor and nontumor lung tissue, or from frozen PBMC, and the material was left unsorted. The donors were some 70 patients with non-small cell lung cancer that was early-stage and untreated. Regarding the study as a whole: Expanded tumor TCRs that were ubiquitous appeared in blood more at resection than follow-up.

V shed 1 base, J shed 7 bases, and the junction held 11 bases outside the gene matches. The CDR3 has 17 amino acids. The V gene's germline CDR1 is SGHVS and CDR2 FQNEAQ. The input for sequencing was PBMCs, taken at surgery. The rearrangement links TRBV7-8 to TRBJ1-5, with 9 nucleotides matching TRBD1. The sequence came from a male donor with early-stage non-small cell lung cancer. As DNA, the CDR3 is TGTGCCAGCAGCTTAGAATTGAACAGGGGGCTAGAACAGCCCCAGCATTTT. It encodes CASSLELNRGLEQPQHF.